This T cell receptor (beta chain) was recovered during a study of cytomegalovirus exposure and HLA in healthy donors. The data were produced by immunoSEQ multiplex PCR, yet TCRdb's version contains in-frame clones alone and is incomplete. In the table there are a few hundred thousand clones, roughly 90% of which are singletons. General study results and limits: Cytomegalovirus association was listed for around 180 TCR beta chains.

In the case of this clone: Its specificity is not known.

V was clipped by 1 base and J by 1 base; unmatched bases: 11. Germline values: CDR1 MNHEY, CDR2 SMNVEV (reference sequence). The CDR3 covers 18 residues. This receptor was taken from a woman aged 18 to 35 in good health and CMV-seronegative. V gene TRBV27 combines with J gene TRBJ2-7; 9 bases line up with TRBD1. The sequencing input was PBMCs. CDR3 coding DNA: TGTGCCAGCAGTTTATGGTACGGGTCGGGACAGGGATCCTACGAGCAGTACTTC. Its translation: CASSLWYGSGQGSYEQYF.